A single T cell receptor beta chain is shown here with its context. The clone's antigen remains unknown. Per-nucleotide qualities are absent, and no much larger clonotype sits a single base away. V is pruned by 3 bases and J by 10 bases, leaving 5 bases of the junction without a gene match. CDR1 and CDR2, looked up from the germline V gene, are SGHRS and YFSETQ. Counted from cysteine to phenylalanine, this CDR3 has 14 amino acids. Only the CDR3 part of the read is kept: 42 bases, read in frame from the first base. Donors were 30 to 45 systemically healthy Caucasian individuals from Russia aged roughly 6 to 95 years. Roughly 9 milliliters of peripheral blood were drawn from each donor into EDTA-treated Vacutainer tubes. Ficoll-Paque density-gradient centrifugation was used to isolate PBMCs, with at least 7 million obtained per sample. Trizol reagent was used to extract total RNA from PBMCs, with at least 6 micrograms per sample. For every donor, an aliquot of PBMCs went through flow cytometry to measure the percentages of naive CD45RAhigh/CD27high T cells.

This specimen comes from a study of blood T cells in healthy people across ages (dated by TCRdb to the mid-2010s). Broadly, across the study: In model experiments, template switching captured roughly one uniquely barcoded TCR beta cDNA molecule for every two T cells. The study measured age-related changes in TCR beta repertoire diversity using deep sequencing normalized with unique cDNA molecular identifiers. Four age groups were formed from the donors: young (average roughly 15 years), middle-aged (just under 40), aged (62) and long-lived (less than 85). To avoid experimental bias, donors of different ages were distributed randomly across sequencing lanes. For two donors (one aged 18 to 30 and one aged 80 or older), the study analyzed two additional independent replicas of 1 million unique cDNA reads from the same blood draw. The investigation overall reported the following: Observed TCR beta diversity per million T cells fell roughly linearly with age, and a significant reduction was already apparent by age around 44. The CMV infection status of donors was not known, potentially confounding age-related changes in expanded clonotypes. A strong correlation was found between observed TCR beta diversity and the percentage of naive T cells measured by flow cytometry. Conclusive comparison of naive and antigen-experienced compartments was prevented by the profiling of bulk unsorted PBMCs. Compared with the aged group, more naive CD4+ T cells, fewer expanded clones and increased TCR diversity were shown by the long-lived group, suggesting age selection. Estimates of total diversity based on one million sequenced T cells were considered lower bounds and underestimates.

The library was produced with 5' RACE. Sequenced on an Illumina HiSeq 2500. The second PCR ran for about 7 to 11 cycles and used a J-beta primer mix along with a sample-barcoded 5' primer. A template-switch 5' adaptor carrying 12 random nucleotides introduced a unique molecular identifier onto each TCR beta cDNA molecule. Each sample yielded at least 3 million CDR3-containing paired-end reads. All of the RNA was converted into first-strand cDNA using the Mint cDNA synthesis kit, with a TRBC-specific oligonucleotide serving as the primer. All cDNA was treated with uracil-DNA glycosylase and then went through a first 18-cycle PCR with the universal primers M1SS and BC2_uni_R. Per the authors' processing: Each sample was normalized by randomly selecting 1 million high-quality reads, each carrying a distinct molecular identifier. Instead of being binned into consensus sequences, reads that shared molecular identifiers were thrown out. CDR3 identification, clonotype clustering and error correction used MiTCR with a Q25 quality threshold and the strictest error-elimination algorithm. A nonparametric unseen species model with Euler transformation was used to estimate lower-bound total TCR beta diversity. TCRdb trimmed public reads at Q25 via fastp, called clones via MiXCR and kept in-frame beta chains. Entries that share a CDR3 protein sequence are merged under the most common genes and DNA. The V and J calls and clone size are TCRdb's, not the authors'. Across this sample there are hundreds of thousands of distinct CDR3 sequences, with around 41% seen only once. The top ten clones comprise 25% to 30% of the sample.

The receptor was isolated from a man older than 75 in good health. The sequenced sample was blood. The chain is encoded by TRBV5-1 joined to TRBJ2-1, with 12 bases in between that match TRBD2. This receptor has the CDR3 CASSSSGRGTEQFF. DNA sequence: TGCGCCAGCAGCTCTAGCGGGAGGGGGACCGAGCAGTTCTTC. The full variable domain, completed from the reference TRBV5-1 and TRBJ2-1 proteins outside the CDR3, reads KAGVTQTPRYLIKTRGQQVTLSCSPISGHRSVSWYQQTPGQGLQFLFEYFSETQRNKGNFPGRFSGRQFSNSRSEMNVSTLELGDSALYLCASSSSGRGTEQFFGPGTRLTVL.